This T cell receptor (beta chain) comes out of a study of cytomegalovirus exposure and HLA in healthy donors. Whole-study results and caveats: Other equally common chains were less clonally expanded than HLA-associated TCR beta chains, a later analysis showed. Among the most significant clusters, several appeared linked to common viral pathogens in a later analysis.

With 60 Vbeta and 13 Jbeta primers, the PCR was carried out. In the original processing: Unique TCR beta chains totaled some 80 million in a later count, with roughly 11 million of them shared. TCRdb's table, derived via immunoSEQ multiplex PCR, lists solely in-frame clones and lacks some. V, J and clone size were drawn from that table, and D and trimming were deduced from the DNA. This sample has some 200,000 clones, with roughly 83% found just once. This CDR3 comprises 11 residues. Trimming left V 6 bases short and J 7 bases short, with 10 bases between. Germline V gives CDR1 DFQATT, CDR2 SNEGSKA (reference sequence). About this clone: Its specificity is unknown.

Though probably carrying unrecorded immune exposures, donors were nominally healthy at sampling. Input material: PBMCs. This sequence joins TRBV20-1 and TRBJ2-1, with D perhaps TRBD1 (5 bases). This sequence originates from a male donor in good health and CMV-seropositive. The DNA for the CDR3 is TGCAGTGCGGAAAGGGGTAATGAGCAGTTCTTC. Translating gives CSAERGNEQFF.